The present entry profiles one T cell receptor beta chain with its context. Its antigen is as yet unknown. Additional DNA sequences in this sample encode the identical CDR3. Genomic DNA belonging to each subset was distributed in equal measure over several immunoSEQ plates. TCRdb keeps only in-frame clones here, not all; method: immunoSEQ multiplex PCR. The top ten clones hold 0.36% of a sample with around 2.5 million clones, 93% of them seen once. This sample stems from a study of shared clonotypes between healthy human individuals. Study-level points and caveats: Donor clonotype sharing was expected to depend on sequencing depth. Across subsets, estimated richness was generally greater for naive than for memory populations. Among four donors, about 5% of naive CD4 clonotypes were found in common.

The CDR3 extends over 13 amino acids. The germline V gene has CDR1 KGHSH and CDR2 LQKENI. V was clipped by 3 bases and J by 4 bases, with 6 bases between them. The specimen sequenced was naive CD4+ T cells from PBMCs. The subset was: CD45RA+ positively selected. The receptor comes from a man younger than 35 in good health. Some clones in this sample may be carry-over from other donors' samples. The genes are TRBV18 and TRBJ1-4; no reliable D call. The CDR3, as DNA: TGTGCCAGCTCACCTAGCCTTAATGAAAAACTGTTTTTT. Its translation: CASSPSLNEKLFF.